The 20 T cell receptor beta chains below all came from one sample that was sequenced in a study of cytomegalovirus exposure and HLA in healthy donors. The method was immunoSEQ multiplex PCR; TCRdb's version includes in-frame clones alone and lacks a portion of them. The sample includes some 64,000 clones, around 97% of them seen just once. Sequencing used PBMCs. The origin of the receptors is a woman aged 18 to 35 in good health and CMV-seropositive.

This clone showed up just once. The CDR3 here is CASSFARGSEKLFF. Written as DNA, the CDR3 is TGTGCCAGCAGTTTCGCCAGGGGTAGTGAAAAACTGTTTTTT. The chain employs TRBV28 and TRBJ1-4, with D possibly matching TRBD1 (6 bases). CDR1 MDHEN and CDR2 SYDVKM come from the germline V gene. This CDR3 contains 14 residues. V was clipped by 3 bases and J by 7 bases, with 12 bases between them. The whole variable domain, filled in from reference TRBV28 and TRBJ1-4, reads DVKVTQSSRYLVKRTGEKVFLECVQDMDHENMFWYRQDPGLGLRLIYFSYDVKMKEKGDIPEGYSVSREKKERFSLILESASTNQTSMYLCASSFARGSEKLFFGSGTQLSVL.

This chain uses TRBV5-6 with TRBJ1-2, with D perhaps TRBD1 (6 bases). Germline-derived CDR1 and CDR2 are SGHDT and YYEEEE. The CDR3 loop spans 14 amino acids. V dropped 4 bases and J dropped 4 bases, with 14 bases sitting between them. The CDR3 loop is CASSQAGTFYGYTF. CDR3 nucleotide sequence: TGTGCCAGCAGCCAGGCCGGGACATTCTATGGCTACACCTTC.

The chain joins TRBV12-5 to TRBJ1-3; 7 bases map to TRBD1. With V trimmed by 2 bases and J by 0 bases, 4 bases remained unmatched. The CDR3 is 16 amino acids. CDR1 and CDR2 (germline): LGHNT, FRNRAP. CDR3 bases: TGTGCTAGTGGTTTGCCGACAGGGATCTCTGGAAACACCATATATTTT. Protein: CASGLPTGISGNTIYF.

The CDR3 DNA reads as TGTGCCAGTAGTTCGGGACAGGGGACAAGTGAGCAGTTCTTC. This gives the protein CASSSGQGTSEQFF. V is TRBV19 and J is TRBJ2-1; 10 nucleotides line up with TRBD1. V lost 5 bases to trimming and J lost 9 bases; unmatched junction nucleotides: 7. Germline-derived CDR1 and CDR2 are LNHDA and SQIVND (reference sequence). The CDR3 covers 14 residues. Supplemented by reference TRBV19 and TRBJ2-1, the full variable domain reads DGGITQSPKYLFRKEGQNVTLSCEQNLNHDAMYWYRQDPGQGLRLIYYSQIVNDFQKGDIAEGYSVSREKKESFPLTVTSAQKNPTAFYLCASSSGQGTSEQFFGPGTRLTVL.

The chain links TRBV6-5 to TRBJ2-2; TRBD1 might be the D (5 bases). CDR3 length: 15 amino acids. V shed 5 bases and J shed 6 bases, with 16 bases lying between them. CDR1 is MNHEY, CDR2 SVGAGI, per germline. The CDR3 DNA reads TGTGCCAGCAGTCTCAGGGCGATTAGGGCCGGGGAGCTGTTTTTT. Residues: CASSLRAIRAGELFF.

CDR3 loop: CASSDVGLRETQYF. The CDR3 region has the DNA TGTGCCAGCAGCGATGTGGGGCTCCGAGAGACCCAGTACTTC. The chain joins TRBV27 to TRBJ2-5, with a tentative D call TRBD1 (5 bases). CDR1 is MNHEY, CDR2 SMNVEV, per germline (reference sequence). Trimming shortened V by 6 bases and J by 4 bases, and 15 bases separated the two germline ends. The CDR3 runs 14 residues.

V is TRBV6-5 and J is TRBJ2-2, with D maybe TRBD2 (5 bases). This CDR3 contains 12 residues. CDR1 is MNHEY and CDR2 is SVGAGI in the germline V gene. V gave up 8 bases and J gave up 4 bases, with 8 bases separating them. The CDR3 loop is CASGEGTGELFF. As DNA, the CDR3 is TGTGCCAGCGGTGAGGGCACCGGGGAGCTGTTTTTT.

For this clone: The sample has other DNA sequences that encode this CDR3 too. V gene TRBV4-1 combines with J gene TRBJ2-2; tentatively, D is TRBD1 (6 bases). The V end lost 0 bases, the J end lost 4 bases, and 15 bases lay between the germline ends. Germline V gives CDR1 MGHRA, CDR2 YSYEKL. The CDR3 extends over 17 amino acids. CDR3 sequence: CASSQERYRVATGELFF. The CDR3 nucleotides are TGCGCCAGCAGCCAAGAAAGGTACAGGGTGGCCACCGGGGAGCTGTTTTTT.

V gene TRBV5-1 combines with J gene TRBJ2-7, with D perhaps matching TRBD1 (7 bases). CDR3 size: 15 residues. CDR1 and CDR2 from the germline V gene are SGHRS and YFSETQ. V lost 7 bases, J lost 3 bases, and 20 bases lay in between. CDR3: CASDREEGVDYEQYF. CDR3 nucleotides: TGCGCCAGCGACAGGGAGGAAGGGGTAGACTACGAGCAGTACTTC. The full variable domain, its missing parts supplied by reference TRBV5-1 and TRBJ2-7, is KAGVTQTPRYLIKTRGQQVTLSCSPISGHRSVSWYQQTPGQGLQFLFEYFSETQRNKGNFPGRFSGRQFSNSRSEMNVSTLELGDSALYLCASDREEGVDYEQYFGPGTRLTVT.

This chain links TRBV5-1 with TRBJ2-1; the match to TRBD2 covers 8 bases. The CDR3 extends over 14 amino acids. Germline CDR1 reads SGHRS; CDR2 reads YFSETQ. Unmatched junction bases numbered 4, after V lost 3 bases and J lost 5 bases. The CDR3 region is CASSWGLGNNEQFF. The CDR3 bases are TGCGCCAGCAGCTGGGGACTAGGGAACAATGAGCAGTTCTTC.

The chain links TRBV7-2 to TRBJ2-5; D ambiguous. The germline V gene has CDR1 SGHTA and CDR2 FQGNSA. This CDR3 region has 15 residues. The ends were cut back, 2 bases at V and 4 bases at J, with 14 bases in the middle. In DNA, the CDR3 is TGTGCCAGCAGCTTAAGTCTGACGTCGGGAGAGACCCAGTACTTC. It encodes CASSLSLTSGETQYF.

This chain joins TRBV29-1 and TRBJ2-3; 7 bases map to TRBD2. V shed 5 bases and J 2 bases; nucleotides not matched to a gene: 7. The CDR3 sequence is 14 residues long. Germline CDR1 is SQVTM and CDR2 is ANQGSEA. The CDR3 region is CSVRSGELTDTQYF. The CDR3 nucleotides read TGCAGCGTTCGCAGCGGGGAACTCACAGATACGCAGTATTTT.

The rearrangement joins TRBV10-3 to TRBJ1-1; 8 bases are a match to TRBD1. The V gene's germline CDR1 is ENHRY and CDR2 SYGVKD. The CDR3 is 13 amino acids. The V segment lost 10 bases and the J segment 5 bases; nucleotides outside the gene matches: 9. The CDR3 coding sequence is TGTGCCAGCGCAGGGGGCTTGGGTACTGAAGCTTTCTTT. Translating gives CASAGGLGTEAFF.

V is TRBV9 and J is TRBJ2-1; D may be TRBD2 (5 bases). Germline V gene sequence: CDR1 SGDLS, CDR2 YYNGEE. This CDR3 has 14 residues. The ends were cut back, 4 bases at V and 8 bases at J, with 16 bases in the middle. CDR3 nucleotides: TGTGCCAGCAGCCCAATACTAGATTTCGATGAGCAGTTCTTC. It is translated as CASSPILDFDEQFF. The full variable domain, rest sourced from reference TRBV9 and TRBJ2-1, is DSGVTQTPKHLITATGQRVTLRCSPRSGDLSVYWYQQSLDQGLQFLIQYYNGEERAKGNILERFSAQQFPDLHSELNLSSLELGDSALYFCASSPILDFDEQFFGPGTRLTVL.

This rearrangement joins TRBV9 to TRBJ1-1, with 8 bases matching TRBD1. The V and J ends lost 4 bases and 4 bases, in that order; junction bases with no gene match: 12. The CDR3 runs 16 residues. Germline values: CDR1 SGDLS, CDR2 YYNGEE. Here the CDR3 reads CASSRGQAALSTEAFF. CDR3 in DNA: TGTGCCAGCAGCAGGGGACAGGCGGCCTTGAGCACTGAAGCTTTCTTT. The full variable domain, rest sourced from reference TRBV9 and TRBJ1-1, is DSGVTQTPKHLITATGQRVTLRCSPRSGDLSVYWYQQSLDQGLQFLIQYYNGEERAKGNILERFSAQQFPDLHSELNLSSLELGDSALYFCASSRGQAALSTEAFFGQGTRLTVV.

This chain uses TRBV6-6 with TRBJ1-1; 8 bases are shared with TRBD1. Germline V lookup: CDR1 MNHNY, CDR2 SVGAGI (reference sequence). Trimming removed 6 bases from V and 2 bases from J; junction bases left unmatched: 5. CDR3 length: 14 residues. The CDR3, as DNA: TGTGCCAGCAGGAGGACAGGGACTAACACTGAAGCTTTCTTT. As protein: CASRRTGTNTEAFF.

V and J are TRBV7-9 and TRBJ2-2; 9 positions match TRBD2. With V trimmed by 1 base and J by 7 bases, 7 bases remained unmatched. The CDR3 runs to 16 residues. Germline CDR1 is SEHNR and CDR2 is FQNEAQ (reference sequence). CDR3 DNA sequence: TGTGCCAGCAGCTTAGTCGTTAGCGGGAGAAACGGGGAGCTGTTTTTT. Encoded protein: CASSLVVSGRNGELFF.

CDR3 sequence (DNA): TGTGCCAGCAGTCCGGGACAGGGGTCGGGGAACATTCAGTACTTC. Translating it yields CASSPGQGSGNIQYF. The rearrangement links TRBV2 to TRBJ2-4; 10 positions match TRBD1. Unmatched junction bases numbered 8, after V lost 5 bases and J lost 7 bases. Germline V CDR1 and CDR2: SNHLY, FYNNEI. The CDR3 consists of 15 residues.

The chain links TRBV19 to TRBJ2-7; a possible D gene is TRBD2 (5 bases). Looked up from germline, CDR1 is LNHDA and CDR2 is SQIVND (reference sequence). CDR3 length: 15 residues. Trimming cost V 2 bases and J 4 bases, with 15 bases left between them. For the CDR3, the DNA is TGTGCCAGTAGTATAAGCCTGGGCGGAGGTTACGAGCAGTACTTC. This encodes CASSISLGGGYEQYF.

J is TRBJ2-6 and V is TRBV4-2, with D possibly TRBD2 on 5 matching bases. This CDR3 is 14 amino acids long. V shed 1 base and J shed 4 bases, with 5 bases lying between them. Germline loops: CDR1 LGHNA, CDR2 YNFKEQ. The CDR3 coding sequence is TGTGCCAGCAGCCAAGGAGGGGGGGCCAACGTCCTGACTTTC. It translates to CASSQGGGANVLTF.